A selection of T cell receptor beta chains follows, all from one sample in a study of lymphopenia after photon versus proton radiotherapy. Method: immunoSEQ multiplex PCR; TCRdb's copy keeps in-frame clones and lacks some. In the table there are roughly 30,000 clones, about 91% of which are singletons. Sequencing was performed on peripheral blood, taken from a patient treated with proton-based radiotherapy. These receptor sequences come from a woman aged 60 to 75 with cholangiocarcinoma. Some clones in this sample may be carry-over from other donors' samples. CDR3s include the opening cysteine and the closing phenylalanine or tryptophan. A D gene is named only where the DNA matches it firmly. Size values are once, few and many counts, or a class for expanded clones, and some rows have none.

length	size	V	J	D	DNA	CDR3
14	-	TRBV19	TRBJ2-7	TRBD1	TGTGCCAGTAGCCAGGGACAGCCCTCCTACGAGCAGTACTTC	CASSQGQPSYEQYF
13	-	TRBV6-6	TRBJ2-1	-	TGTGCCAGCAGTACGGACCTGACCAATGAGCAGTTCTTC	CASSTDLTNEQFF
14	-	TRBV13	TRBJ1-2	-	TGTGCCAGCAGCTTCTTCTCCTCCCAAGAAAACTACACCTTC	CASSFFSSQENYTF
15	-	TRBV7-2	TRBJ2-4	-	TGTGCCAGCAGCTTAGACAGCTATTCCAAAAACATTCAGTACTTC	CASSLDSYSKNIQYF
13	-	TRBV4-1	TRBJ1-2	-	TGCGCCAGCAGCCAAGGATGGGTGGGTGGCTACACCTTC	CASSQGWVGGYTF
15	-	TRBV14	TRBJ2-7	TRBD2	TGTGCCAGCAGCCAAGATACTAGCGGGAGTGGCGAGCAGTACTTC	CASSQDTSGSGEQYF
15	-	TRBV5-1	TRBJ2-5	TRBD1	TGCGCCAGCCGTATTCTGGGGACAGGGGAAGAGACCCAGTACTTC	CASRILGTGEETQYF
13	-	TRBV6-1	TRBJ1-1	-	TGTGCCAGCAGTGAAGGGGGCTACGGTGAAGCTTTCTTT	CASSEGGYGEAFF
11	-	TRBV2	TRBJ2-3	-	TGTGCCAGCACCGAGAGGGATACGCAGTATTTT	CASTERDTQYF
18	-	TRBV11-2	TRBJ2-3	-	TGTGCCAGCAGCTTAGGAGGGGCGGGGAGATCTAGCACAGATACGCAGTATTTT	CASSLGGAGRSSTDTQYF
14	-	TRBV6-6	TRBJ1-1	-	TGTGCCAGCAGTGCCCGGGATTGGAACACTGAAGCTTTCTTT	CASSARDWNTEAFF
13	-	TRBV5-1	TRBJ2-1	-	TGCGCCAGCAGCTTGGGGGACTACAATGAGCAGTTCTTC	CASSLGDYNEQFF
14	-	TRBV29-1	TRBJ2-1	TRBD2	TGCAGCGCCCGGACTAGCGGGAGGGTGGCGGAGCAGTTCTTC	CSARTSGRVAEQFF
10	-	TRBV20-1	TRBJ2-5	-	TGCAGTAGCGGCCAAGAGACCCAGTACTTC	CSSGQETQYF
15	-	TRBV18	TRBJ2-3	TRBD1	TGTGCCAGCTCACTGTCAGGGGGCCTGACAGATACGCAGTATTTT	CASSLSGGLTDTQYF
15	-	TRBV19	TRBJ2-3	TRBD1	TGTGCCAGCCAAAAGACAGGGGATCAAACAGATACGCAGTATTTT	CASQKTGDQTDTQYF
15	-	TRBV7-2	TRBJ2-2	TRBD1	TGTGCCAGCAGCTTTGGACAGGCGAACACCGGGGAGCTGTTTTTT	CASSFGQANTGELFF
11	-	TRBV27	TRBJ2-1	-	TGTGCCAGCATGGGGACCAGTGAGCAGTTCTTC	CASMGTSEQFF
15	-	TRBV4-2	TRBJ2-7	-	TGTGCCAGCAGCCAAGATCAGTATGGCAGGGCCGAGCAGTACTTC	CASSQDQYGRAEQYF
14	-	TRBV7-9	TRBJ1-1	-	TGTGCCAGCAGCTTAGCACACAGGAACACTGAAGCTTTCTTT	CASSLAHRNTEAFF
17	-	TRBV7-8	TRBJ2-3	TRBD2	TGTGCCAGCAGCGCAAGACTTACGGGGGGTACGACAGATACGCAGTATTTT	CASSARLTGGTTDTQYF
12	-	TRBV11-2	TRBJ2-7	-	TGTGCCAGCAGCTTACAGGGGAACGAGCAGTACTTC	CASSLQGNEQYF
17	-	TRBV7-2	TRBJ2-7	TRBD1	TGTGCCAGCAGCTTAGCCAGTTTGGGGACAGTCTCCTACGAGCAGTACTTC	CASSLASLGTVSYEQYF
16	-	TRBV10-2	TRBJ2-2	-	TGCGCCAGCAGTGAGTCGACTCCAGGGCAGGGAAGGGAGCTGTTTTTT	CASSESTPGQGRELFF
14	-	TRBV5-6	TRBJ2-3	-	TGTGCCAGCAGCGGCACAGGTAGCACAGATACGCAGTATTTT	CASSGTGSTDTQYF
14	-	TRBV27	TRBJ1-2	-	TGTGCCAGCAGTCCGTCGGGACCGTACTATGGCTACACCTTC	CASSPSGPYYGYTF
15	-	TRBV18	TRBJ2-7	TRBD2	TGTGCCAGCGCCCCAGCGGGAGGGTACTACTACGAGCAGTACTTC	CASAPAGGYYYEQYF
17	-	TRBV9	TRBJ2-1	TRBD2	TGTGCCAGCAGCGACCATCGGACTAGCGGGAGCCACAATGAGCAGTTCTTC	CASSDHRTSGSHNEQFF
14	-	TRBV7-2	TRBJ1-3	-	TGTGCCAGCAGCCGCGGTCGACCAGGAAACACCATATATTTT	CASSRGRPGNTIYF
15	-	TRBV19	TRBJ2-4	-	TGTGCCAGTAGTATCCCCGGTATGGATCTGAACATTCAGTACTTC	CASSIPGMDLNIQYF
15	-	TRBV7-8	TRBJ1-5	TRBD1	TGTGCCAGCAGCCCCTGGACAGGGTCCAATCAGCCCCAGCATTTT	CASSPWTGSNQPQHF
11	-	TRBV20-1	TRBJ2-7	-	TGCAGTGCTAAGGAACCCGGCGAGCAGTACTTC	CSAKEPGEQYF
14	-	TRBV19	TRBJ1-5	-	TGTGCCAGTGGCCGGCAGACAGAGGGTCAGCCCCAGCATTTT	CASGRQTEGQPQHF
16	-	TRBV15	TRBJ1-3	-	TGTGCCACCAGCAGAGGGTGGGGTGACTCTGGAAACACCATATATTTT	CATSRGWGDSGNTIYF
16	-	TRBV6-5	TRBJ1-4	-	TGTGCCAGCAGTTACTCGGGAGGGTCAACTAATGAAAAACTGTTTTTT	CASSYSGGSTNEKLFF
14	many	TRBV18	TRBJ1-6	-	TGTGCCAGCTCAACCGGGACCGAGAATTCACCCCTCCACTTT	CASSTGTENSPLHF
15	-	TRBV7-7	TRBJ2-5	TRBD2	TGTGCCAGCAGCCACAGACTAGCGGGAGGAGAGACCCAGTACTTC	CASSHRLAGGETQYF
16	-	TRBV18	TRBJ2-2	TRBD1	TGTGCCAGCTCACCAGGGACAGGGGGCAACACCGGGGAGCTGTTTTTT	CASSPGTGGNTGELFF
16	once	TRBV7-9	TRBJ2-7	TRBD1	TGTGCCAGCAGCTCCCAGGCCGGGACAGCAACCTACGAGCAGTACTTC	CASSSQAGTATYEQYF
16	-	TRBV5-1	TRBJ2-1	TRBD2	TGCGCCAGCAGCTTGGAGGCTAGCGGGGCGTGGAATGAGCAGTTCTTC	CASSLEASGAWNEQFF
16	-	TRBV7-9	TRBJ2-7	-	TGTGCCAGCAGCTTACGCCGGGACACCCAACTTTACGAGCAGTACTTC	CASSLRRDTQLYEQYF
12	-	TRBV5-1	TRBJ2-7	-	TGCGCCAGCAGCGTGACAGAATACGAGCAGTACTTC	CASSVTEYEQYF
14	-	TRBV9	TRBJ1-2	-	TGTGCCAGCAGCGTAGTAGGGGCTTCCTATGGCTACACCTTC	CASSVVGASYGYTF
15	-	TRBV11-2	TRBJ2-4	TRBD1	TGTGCCAGCAGCCAAACAGGGGCCCTACTGAGGATTCAGTACTTC	CASSQTGALLRIQYF
11	-	TRBV6-5	TRBJ2-3	-	TGTGCCAGCAGTCAGGAAGATACGCAGTATTTT	CASSQEDTQYF
13	once	TRBV7-2	TRBJ1-1	-	TGTGCCAGCAGAGTACAGGGGAACACTGAAGCTTTCTTT	CASRVQGNTEAFF
14	-	TRBV7-2	TRBJ2-1	TRBD2	TGTGCCACCGGACGACTAGCGGGAGTTCGGGAGCAGTTCTTC	CATGRLAGVREQFF
13	-	TRBV10-1	TRBJ2-7	TRBD1	TGCGCCAGCAGTGAGGAAACCGGGACAGGGCAGTACTTC	CASSEETGTGQYF
14	-	TRBV10-3	TRBJ2-3	TRBD2	TGTGCCACAGGGACTAGCGGGAGCACAGATACGCAGTATTTT	CATGTSGSTDTQYF
16	-	TRBV5-1	TRBJ1-1	-	TGCGCCAGCAGCGGATGGCCCGGCGGGCTGGGGACTGAAGCTTTCTTT	CASSGWPGGLGTEAFF
15	-	TRBV7-3	TRBJ2-2	-	TGTGCCAGCAGCTTTCGCACAGGGAACACCGGGGAGCTGTTTTTT	CASSFRTGNTGELFF
20	-	TRBV5-1	TRBJ2-7	-	TGCGCCAGCAGCTCGAATGGCCAGGACAGGTCGGGGGGGATCGGCTACGAGCAGTACTTC	CASSSNGQDRSGGIGYEQYF
18	-	TRBV9	TRBJ2-5	TRBD2	TGTGCCAGCAGCGTAGCGGGACTAGGGGGTTGGAGAGAAGAGACCCAGTACTTC	CASSVAGLGGWREETQYF
15	-	TRBV4-3	TRBJ1-2	TRBD1	TGCGCCAGCAGCCAAGATCCGAACAGGGGGAATGGCTACACCTTC	CASSQDPNRGNGYTF
15	-	TRBV5-5	TRBJ1-4	-	TGTGCCAGCAGCTTGGGGTGGCAGAGGGAGGAAAAACTGTTTTTT	CASSLGWQREEKLFF
16	-	TRBV5-1	TRBJ2-2	TRBD1	TGCGCCAGCAGCCCACCGGGACAGGGGGCAGGCGGGGAGCTGTTTTTT	CASSPPGQGAGGELFF
15	-	TRBV2	TRBJ2-1	TRBD2	TGTGCCAGCAGTGAAGAAGCGGGAGGGCGTAGTGAGCAGTTCTTC	CASSEEAGGRSEQFF